The next 17 T cell receptor beta chains were all read from a single sample in a study of cytomegalovirus exposure and HLA in healthy donors. The PCR made use of 60 Vbeta and 13 Jbeta primers. The assay was immunoSEQ multiplex PCR, and TCRdb's table has in-frame clones only and misses some. The sample contains about 150,000 clones, about 84% of which appear only once. The sample taken for sequencing was PBMCs. The receptors stem from a woman aged 40-49 years in good health and CMV-seropositive.

CDR3 DNA: TGTGCCAGTAGTATGGGAATCCTAGCGAGCACAGATACGCAGTATTTT. Protein product: CASSMGILASTDTQYF. The rearrangement joins TRBV19 to TRBJ2-3, with TRBD2 as a possible D gene (6 bases). The germline gives CDR1 LNHDA, CDR2 SQIVND (reference sequence). Trimming took off 3 bases at V and 0 bases at J, with 13 bases between the two ends. CDR3 length equals 16 residues.

The chain couples TRBV10-1 to TRBJ2-1; TRBD2 aligns across 9 bases. J gave up 4 bases and V 4 bases, and 5 bases lay outside the gene matches. The CDR3 is made up of 15 amino acids. CDR1 WNHNN and CDR2 SYGVQD come from the germline V gene (reference sequence). The CDR3 DNA follows: TGCGCCAGCAGTGTGGCTAGCGGGAATTACAATGAGCAGTTCTTC. This sequence encodes CASSVASGNYNEQFF.

This clone appeared a few times. This chain links TRBV14 with TRBJ2-1; TRBD1 might be the D (6 bases). The CDR3 loop spans 13 amino acids. The V gene lost 0 bases and the J gene lost 12 bases, with 12 bases spanning the gap. Per germline, CDR1 SGHDN and CDR2 FVKESK. The CDR3 region is CASSQELARGQFF. The CDR3 DNA is TGTGCCAGCAGCCAAGAGTTGGCCAGGGGGCAGTTCTTC.

V is TRBV7-8 and J is TRBJ2-2; the D is unclear. V was trimmed by 6 bases and J by 0 bases, leaving 14 bases between them. Germline assignment: CDR1 SGHVS and CDR2 FQNEAQ. The length of the CDR3 is 16 residues. The CDR3 here is CASRKTRTSNTGELFF. The CDR3 DNA sequence: TGTGCCAGCAGGAAAACTCGAACTTCGAACACCGGGGAGCTGTTTTTT. The full variable domain, completed using reference TRBV7-8 and TRBJ2-2, is GAGVSQSPRYKVAKRGQDVALRCDPISGHVSLFWYQQALGQGPEFLTYFQNEAQLDKSGLPSDRFFAERPEGSVSTLKIQRTQQEDSAVYLCASRKTRTSNTGELFFGEGSRLTVL.

As regards this clone: A read error is the likely source, as a far larger clone sits one nucleotide away. V and J are TRBV6-1 and TRBJ2-7; 9 bases line up with TRBD1. Trimming at V came to 6 bases and at J to 7 bases, leaving 7 bases not matched to a gene. Per the germline V gene, CDR1 is MNHNS and CDR2 is SASEGT. The CDR3 has 13 residues. CDR3 protein: CASRAGQGNEQYF. Written as DNA, the CDR3 is TGTGCCAGCAGGGCGGGACAGGGCAATGAGCAGTACTTC.

The chain recombines TRBV28 with TRBJ1-2; TRBD1 might be the D (6 bases). Per the germline V gene, CDR1 is MDHEN and CDR2 is SYDVKM. With 5 bases removed from V and 3 bases from J, the gap between germline ends came to 10 bases. The CDR3 runs 13 residues. This CDR3 reads CASSLTGDYGYTF. The CDR3, as DNA: TGTGCCAGCAGTCTGACAGGCGACTATGGCTACACCTTC.

This clone has a single count. This chain joins TRBV5-6 and TRBJ1-2, with 7 bases matching TRBD1. After removal of 2 bases from V and 2 bases from J, the junction contained 9 bases not matched to a gene. The germline V gene has CDR1 SGHDT and CDR2 YYEEEE. CDR3 length: 16 residues. The DNA of the CDR3 is TGTGCCAGCAGCTTAGGACAGGTTGGAGCAAACTATGGCTACACCTTC. Its protein product is CASSLGQVGANYGYTF.

The chain uses TRBV27 and TRBJ2-7, with TRBD1 identical over 7 bases. The CDR3 runs to 14 residues. The V segment lost 8 bases and the J segment 4 bases; nucleotides outside the gene matches: 11. Germline lookup yields CDR1 MNHEY and CDR2 SMNVEV (reference sequence). CDR3 region: CASHMRGQAYEQYF. The CDR3 DNA sequence: TGTGCCAGCCATATGCGCGGACAGGCATACGAGCAGTACTTC.

The rearrangement links TRBV28 to TRBJ2-1; 12 positions match TRBD2. The CDR3 spans 15 residues. V lost 2 bases, J lost 7 bases, and 3 bases stayed unmatched. Germline V CDR1 and CDR2: MDHEN, SYDVKM. The DNA for the CDR3 is TGTGCCAGCAGTTTAGGAGGACTAGCGGGGAATGAGCAGTTCTTC. Its translation: CASSLGGLAGNEQFF.

The V call is TRBV12-5, the J call TRBJ2-7, with 13 bases that match TRBD2. The length of the CDR3 is 17 residues. Germline CDR1 is LGHNT and CDR2 is FRNRAP. The J segment lost 7 bases and the V segment lost 2 bases, leaving 11 bases of the junction unmatched. Written as DNA, the CDR3 is TGTGCTAGTGGTTTGTTTACTAGCGGGAGGGGGGGAGCAGAGCAGTACTTC. Residues: CASGLFTSGRGGAEQYF.

The chain combines TRBV27 with TRBJ1-2; weak D call: TRBD1 (5 bases). This CDR3 is built from 12 residues. Trimming pared 6 bases from V and 7 bases from J, leaving 12 bases between. Per the germline V gene, CDR1 is MNHEY and CDR2 is SMNVEV (reference sequence). CDR3 amino acids: CASSPLGLGYTF. CDR3 nucleotides: TGTGCCAGCAGCCCTTTGGGACTTGGCTACACCTTC.

The V and J genes are TRBV7-8 and TRBJ1-2; D uncertain. The V gene lost 3 bases and the J gene lost 3 bases, with 26 bases spanning the gap. Germline V gene lookup returns CDR1 SGHVS and CDR2 FQNEAQ. CDR3 size: 19 residues. CDR3 sequence: CASSFQKPGAAEYYYGYTF. CDR3 DNA sequence: TGTGCCAGCAGCTTCCAAAAACCTGGCGCGGCAGAATACTACTATGGCTACACCTTC.

The chain combines TRBV6-6 with TRBJ1-2; a possible D gene is TRBD1 (5 bases). Per the germline V gene, CDR1 is MNHNY and CDR2 is SVGAGI (reference sequence). V was pared by 2 bases and J by 5 bases, with 12 bases between. This CDR3 region has 14 residues. Here the CDR3 DNA reads TGTGCCAGCAGTTACAAGGGGCCAGGGTATGGCTACACCTTC. Residues: CASSYKGPGYGYTF.

In its sample, this clone was seen once. The gene calls are TRBV5-4 and TRBJ2-2; D not resolved. In germline, CDR1 is SGHNT, CDR2 YYREEE (reference sequence). The CDR3 has 13 residues. Trimming removed 2 bases at V and 6 bases at J, with 8 bases between. The chain's CDR3 is CASSFLTSGELFF. Written as DNA, the CDR3 is TGTGCCAGCAGCTTTCTAACGTCCGGGGAGCTGTTTTTT. Complete variable domain (other parts from reference TRBV5-4 and TRBJ2-2): ETGVTQSPTHLIKTRGQQVTLRCSSQSGHNTVSWYQQALGQGPQFIFQYYREEENGRGNFPPRFSGLQFPNYSSELNVNALELDDSALYLCASSFLTSGELFFGEGSRLTVL.

This clone showed up just a few times. The rearrangement joins TRBV21-1 to TRBJ1-5; TRBD1 is the table's D call and was not checked against the DNA. TRBV21-1 is an annotated pseudogene. The CDR3 consists of 15 residues. The CDR3 sequence: CASITTDRSNQPQHF. In DNA, the CDR3 is TGTGCCAGCATCACCACGGACAGAAGCAATCAGCCCCAGCATTTT.

The chain recombines TRBV6-5 with TRBJ2-1, with 9 nucleotides matching TRBD2. V shed 6 bases and J 10 bases; nucleotides not matched to a gene: 13. The CDR3 runs 15 residues. CDR1 is MNHEY, CDR2 SVGAGI, per germline. CDR3 residues: CASSRRVAGAIEQFF. The CDR3 DNA follows: TGTGCCAGCAGCCGCCGGGTAGCGGGGGCGATAGAGCAGTTCTTC.

This clone has just one count. The genes are TRBV6-1 and TRBJ2-4, with 10 nucleotides matching TRBD1. CDR1 and CDR2 from the germline V gene are MNHNS and SASEGT. J was trimmed by 6 bases and V by 1 base; bases with no gene match: 3. This CDR3 comprises 15 residues. CDR3 DNA: TGTGCCAGCAGTGAAGTCCGGACAGGGGGAAACATTCAGTACTTC. This sequence encodes CASSEVRTGGNIQYF.